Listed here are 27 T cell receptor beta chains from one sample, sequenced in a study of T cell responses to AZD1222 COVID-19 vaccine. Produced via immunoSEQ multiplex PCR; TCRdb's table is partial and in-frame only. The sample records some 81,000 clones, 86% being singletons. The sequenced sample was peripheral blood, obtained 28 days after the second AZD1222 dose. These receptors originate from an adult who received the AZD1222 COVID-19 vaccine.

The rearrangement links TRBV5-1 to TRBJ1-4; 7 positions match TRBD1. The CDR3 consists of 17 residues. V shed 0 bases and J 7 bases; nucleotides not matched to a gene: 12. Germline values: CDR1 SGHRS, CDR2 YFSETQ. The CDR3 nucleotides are TGCGCCAGCAGCTTGGGCTCAGGGGGACGAGGGGTTGAAAAACTGTTTTTT. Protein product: CASSLGSGGRGVEKLFF.

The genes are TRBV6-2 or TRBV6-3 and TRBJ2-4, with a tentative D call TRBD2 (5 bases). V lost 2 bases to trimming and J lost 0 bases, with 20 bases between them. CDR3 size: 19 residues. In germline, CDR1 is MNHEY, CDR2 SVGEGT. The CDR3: CASSYPLEGIVPAKNIQYF. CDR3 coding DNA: TGTGCCAGCAGTTACCCGCTCGAGGGTATAGTCCCAGCCAAAAACATTCAGTACTTC.

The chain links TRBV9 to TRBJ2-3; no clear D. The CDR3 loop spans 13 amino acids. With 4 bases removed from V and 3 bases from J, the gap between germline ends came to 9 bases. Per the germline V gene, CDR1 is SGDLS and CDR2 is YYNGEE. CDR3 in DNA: TGTGCCAGCAGCCCCATAACTACAGATACGCAGTATTTT. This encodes CASSPITTDTQYF.

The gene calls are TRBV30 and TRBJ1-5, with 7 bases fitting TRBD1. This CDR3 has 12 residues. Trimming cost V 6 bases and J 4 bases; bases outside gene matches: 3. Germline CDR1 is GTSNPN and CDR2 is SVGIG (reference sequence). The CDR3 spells CACRQGNQPQHF. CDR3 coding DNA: TGTGCCTGCCGACAGGGAAATCAGCCCCAGCATTTT.

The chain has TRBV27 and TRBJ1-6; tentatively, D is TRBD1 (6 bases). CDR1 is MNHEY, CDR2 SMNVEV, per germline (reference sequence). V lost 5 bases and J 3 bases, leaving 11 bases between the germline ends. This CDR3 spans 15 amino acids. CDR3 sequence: CASSLQGIYNSPLHF. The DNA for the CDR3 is TGTGCCAGCAGTCTCCAGGGGATCTATAATTCACCCCTCCACTTT.

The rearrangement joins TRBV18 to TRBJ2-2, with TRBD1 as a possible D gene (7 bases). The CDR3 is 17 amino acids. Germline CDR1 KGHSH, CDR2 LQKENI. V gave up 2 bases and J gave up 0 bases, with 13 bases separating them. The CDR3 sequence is CASSPGTGEANTGELFF. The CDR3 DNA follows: TGTGCCAGCTCACCAGGAACAGGGGAGGCGAACACCGGGGAGCTGTTTTTT.

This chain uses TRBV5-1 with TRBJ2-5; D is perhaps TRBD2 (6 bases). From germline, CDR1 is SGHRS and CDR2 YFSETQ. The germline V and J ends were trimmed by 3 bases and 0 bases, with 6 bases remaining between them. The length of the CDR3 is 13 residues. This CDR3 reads CASSWTNQETQYF. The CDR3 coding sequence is TGCGCCAGCAGCTGGACTAACCAAGAGACCCAGTACTTC.

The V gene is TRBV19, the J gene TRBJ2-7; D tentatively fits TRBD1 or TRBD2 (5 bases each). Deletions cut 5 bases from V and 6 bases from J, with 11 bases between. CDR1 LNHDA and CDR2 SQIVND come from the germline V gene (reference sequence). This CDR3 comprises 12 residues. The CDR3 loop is CASSSGTSEQYF. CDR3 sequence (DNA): TGTGCCAGTAGTTCCGGGACCAGCGAGCAGTACTTC.

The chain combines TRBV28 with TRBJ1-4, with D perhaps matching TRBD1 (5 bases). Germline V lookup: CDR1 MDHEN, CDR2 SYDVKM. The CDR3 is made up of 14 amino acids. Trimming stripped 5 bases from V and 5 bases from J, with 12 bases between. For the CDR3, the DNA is TGTGCCAGCAGTCCGGGGGGAAGCAATGAAAAACTGTTTTTT. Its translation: CASSPGGSNEKLFF.

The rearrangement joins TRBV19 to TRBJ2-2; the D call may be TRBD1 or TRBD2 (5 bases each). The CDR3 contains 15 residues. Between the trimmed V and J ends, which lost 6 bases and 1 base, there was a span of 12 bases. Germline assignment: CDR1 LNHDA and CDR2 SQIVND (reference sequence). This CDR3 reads CASRETGGNTGELFF. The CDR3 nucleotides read TGTGCCAGTAGAGAAACAGGAGGGAACACCGGGGAGCTGTTTTTT.

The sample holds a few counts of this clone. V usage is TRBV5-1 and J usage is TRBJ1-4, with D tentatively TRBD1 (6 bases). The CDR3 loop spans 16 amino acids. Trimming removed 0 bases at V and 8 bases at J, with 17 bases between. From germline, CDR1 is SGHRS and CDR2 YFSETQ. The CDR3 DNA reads TGCGCCAGCAGCTTGGCCTCCGGGGGGGGCGCGGAAAAACTGTTTTTT. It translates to CASSLASGGGAEKLFF.

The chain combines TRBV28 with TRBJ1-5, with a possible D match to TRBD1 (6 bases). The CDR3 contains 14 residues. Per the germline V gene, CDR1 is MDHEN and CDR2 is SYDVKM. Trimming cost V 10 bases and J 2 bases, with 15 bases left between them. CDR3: CANSRGNGNQPQHF. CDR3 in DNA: TGTGCCAATAGCAGGGGAAACGGCAATCAGCCCCAGCATTTT.

The DNA of the CDR3 is TGTGCCAGCAGCCCACAGGGGGAGACCCAGTACTTC. Its translation is CASSPQGETQYF. The rearrangement joins TRBV11-2 to TRBJ2-5; 7 bases map to TRBD1. The CDR3 spans 12 residues. The J segment lost 5 bases and the V segment lost 5 bases, leaving 2 bases of the junction unmatched. The germline CDR1 and CDR2 sequences are SGHAT and FQNNGV.

Written as DNA, the CDR3 is TGTGCCAGCAGCTGGTCCAGGGGGGGGGAGACCCAGTACTTC. Translating gives CASSWSRGGETQYF. The V gene is TRBV7-2, the J gene TRBJ2-5, with D perhaps assigned TRBD1 or TRBD2 (7 bases each). CDR1 is SGHTA, CDR2 FQGNSA, per germline. Between the trimmed V and J ends, which lost 4 bases and 5 bases, there was a span of 14 bases. The CDR3 extends over 14 amino acids.

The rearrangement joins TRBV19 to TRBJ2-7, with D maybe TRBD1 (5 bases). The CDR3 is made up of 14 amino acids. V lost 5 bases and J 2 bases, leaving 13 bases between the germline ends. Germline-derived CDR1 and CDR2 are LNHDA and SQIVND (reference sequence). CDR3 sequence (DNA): TGTGCCAGTAGTCCCCAGACAGTTACCTACGAGCAGTACTTC. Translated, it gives CASSPQTVTYEQYF.

CDR3 bases: TGTGCCAGCAGCTTAACAGGCCTCGGCTATGGCTACACCTTC. Protein sequence: CASSLTGLGYGYTF. The rearrangement links TRBV7-9 to TRBJ1-2; possible D gene TRBD1, 5 bases. V gave up 2 bases and J gave up 4 bases, with 11 bases separating them. CDR1 is SEHNR and CDR2 is FQNEAQ in the germline V gene (reference sequence). This CDR3 comprises 14 residues.

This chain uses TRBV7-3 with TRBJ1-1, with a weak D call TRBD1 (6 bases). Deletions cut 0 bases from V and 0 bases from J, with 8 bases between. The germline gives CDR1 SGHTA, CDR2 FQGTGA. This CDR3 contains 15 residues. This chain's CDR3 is CASSLTQGVNTEAFF. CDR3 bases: TGTGCCAGCAGCTTAACACAGGGAGTGAACACTGAAGCTTTCTTT.

Here the CDR3 reads CASGTDGGSYNEQFF. The CDR3 DNA follows: TGTGCCAGCGGGACCGATGGCGGTTCCTACAATGAGCAGTTCTTC. V and J are TRBV7-3 and TRBJ2-1, with D possibly being TRBD1 or TRBD2 (5 bases each). V was pared by 8 bases and J by 1 base, with 15 bases between. The CDR3 has 15 amino acids. In germline, CDR1 is SGHTA, CDR2 FQGTGA.

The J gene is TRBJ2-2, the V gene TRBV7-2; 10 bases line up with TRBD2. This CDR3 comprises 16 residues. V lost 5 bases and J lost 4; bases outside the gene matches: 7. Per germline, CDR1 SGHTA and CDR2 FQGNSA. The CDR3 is CASSPAAGGGTGELFF. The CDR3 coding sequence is TGTGCCAGCAGCCCGGCAGCGGGAGGGGGCACCGGGGAGCTGTTTTTT.

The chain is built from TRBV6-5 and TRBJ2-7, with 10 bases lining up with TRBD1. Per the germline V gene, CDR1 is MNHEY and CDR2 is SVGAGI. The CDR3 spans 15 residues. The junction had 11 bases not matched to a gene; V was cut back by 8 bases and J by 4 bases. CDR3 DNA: TGTGCCAGCCGGCTAACCGGGACAGGGGTTTACGAGCAGTACTTC. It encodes CASRLTGTGVYEQYF.

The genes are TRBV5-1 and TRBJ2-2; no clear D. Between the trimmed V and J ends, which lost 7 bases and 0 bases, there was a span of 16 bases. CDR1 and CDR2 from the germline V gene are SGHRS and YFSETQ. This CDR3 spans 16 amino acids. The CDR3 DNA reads TGCGCCAGCCGATCTACCGCCGCTCCGAACACCGGGGAGCTGTTTTTT. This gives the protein CASRSTAAPNTGELFF.

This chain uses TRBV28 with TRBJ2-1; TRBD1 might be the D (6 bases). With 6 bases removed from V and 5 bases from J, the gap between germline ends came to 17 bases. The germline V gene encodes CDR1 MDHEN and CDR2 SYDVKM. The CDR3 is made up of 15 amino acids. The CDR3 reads CASRLTLDRNNEQFF. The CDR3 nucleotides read TGTGCCAGCAGGCTTACCCTCGACAGGAACAATGAGCAGTTCTTC.

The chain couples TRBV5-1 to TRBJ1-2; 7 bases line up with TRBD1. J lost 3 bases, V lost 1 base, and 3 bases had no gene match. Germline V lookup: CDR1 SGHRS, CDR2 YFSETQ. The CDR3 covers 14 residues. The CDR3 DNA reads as TGCGCCAGCAGCTTGACAGGGGATTACTATGGCTACACCTTC. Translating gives CASSLTGDYYGYTF.

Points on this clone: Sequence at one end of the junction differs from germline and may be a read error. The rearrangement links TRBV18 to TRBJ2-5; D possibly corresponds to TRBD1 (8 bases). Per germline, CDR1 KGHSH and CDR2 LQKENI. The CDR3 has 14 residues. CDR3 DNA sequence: TGTGCCAGCTCGCCACAGGGGGGGTCGGAGACCCAGTACTTC. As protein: CASSPQGGSETQYF.

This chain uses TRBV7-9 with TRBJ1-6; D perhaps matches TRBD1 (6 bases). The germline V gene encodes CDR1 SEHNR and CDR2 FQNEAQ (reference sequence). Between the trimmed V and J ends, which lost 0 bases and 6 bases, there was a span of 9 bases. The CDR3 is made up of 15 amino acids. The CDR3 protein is CASSLASGVNSPLHF. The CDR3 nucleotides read TGTGCCAGCAGCTTAGCGTCAGGGGTTAATTCACCCCTCCACTTT.

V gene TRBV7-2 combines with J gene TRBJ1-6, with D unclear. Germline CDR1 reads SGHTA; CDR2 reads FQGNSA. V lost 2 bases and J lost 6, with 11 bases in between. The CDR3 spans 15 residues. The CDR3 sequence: CASSLLQGINSPLHF. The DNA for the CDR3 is TGTGCCAGCAGCTTACTTCAAGGGATTAATTCACCCCTCCACTTT.

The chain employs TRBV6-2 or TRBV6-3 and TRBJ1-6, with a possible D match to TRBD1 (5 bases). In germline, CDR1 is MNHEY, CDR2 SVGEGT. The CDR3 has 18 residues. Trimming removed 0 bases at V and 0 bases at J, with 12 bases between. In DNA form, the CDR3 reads TGTGCCAGCAGTTACTCGGACACCGGGAGCTCCTATAATTCACCCCTCCACTTT. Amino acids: CASSYSDTGSSYNSPLHF.